This record looks at one T cell receptor (beta chain) sequence and its context. What antigen it recognizes has not been identified. A read error is possible here, since a much larger clone lies one base away. V was cut back by 7 bases and J by 4 bases, leaving a gap of 14 bases between them. CDR1 MDHEN and CDR2 SYDVKM were looked up in the germline V gene. Measured from the cysteine to the phenylalanine, the CDR3 is 14 residues long. The retained sequence is limited to the CDR3, 42 bases, with the frame set at the first base. Blood RNA was extracted from unsorted whole blood using TRIzol reagent, and germline DNA was obtained with the DNeasy Blood & Tissue kit. At the time of sampling, the patients were treatment-naive and had chronic HBV infection. Before surgery, approximately 3.6 milliliters of peripheral blood were drawn into K2EDTA tubes. The sample is drawn from a study of tumor-infiltrating lymphocytes in primary liver carcinoma (dated by TCRdb to between 2016 and 2019). Background for the entire study: Roughly 5 patients with histopathologically diagnosed primary liver carcinoma underwent surgical resection in China between 2015 and March 2016. Hepatocellular carcinoma (four) or combined HCC and intrahepatic cholangiocarcinoma (one) was present in the five patients, who were three men and two women aged 30 to 69 years. The five patients had tumors staged T1-T3 N0M0, with maximum diameters ranging from about 4 to 10 cm. Samples yielded roughly 3.5 to 8 million productive TCRbeta reads; read depth did not differ significantly between tissue types. Across five regions of each liver tumor, along with adjacent normal tissue and blood, the study brought together TCRbeta repertoire sequencing, expression microarrays and whole-exome sequencing. A total of about 35 specimens from 5 patients went through TCRbeta repertoire sequencing, namely 25 tumor regions, 5 adjacent noncancerous liver tissues and 5 peripheral blood samples. Reproducibility between technical replicate repertoires was high, with correlation coefficients above 0.95 and mean shared-clone rates about 0.9. What the authors observed across the whole study: The top 250 clones made up a significantly larger repertoire fraction in tumors than in blood (p = 0.039). Comparison of CD4+ and CD8+ T cell repertoires was precluded by the use of bulk unsorted samples. Only the TCR beta chain was sequenced, which likely underestimates true repertoire diversity because unpaired alpha chains were not captured. Repertoire overlap was found to be higher between tumor regions (mean approximately 35%) than between tumor-adjacent (roughly 17%) or tumor-blood (14%) pairs, consistent with antigen-driven expansion. Only 4 or 5 patients were included in the study, and the authors note that the findings should be validated in a larger study.

TCRbeta-specific cDNA was reverse-transcribed from approximately 460 ng total RNA using a constant-region primer and ProtoScript II reverse transcriptase. Construction of the TCRbeta libraries relied on three nested rounds of multiplex PCR, following a slightly modified ARM-PCR procedure. Each of the first two PCR rounds ran for approximately 10 cycles using multiplex TRBV1-TRBV30 forward primers together with a Cbeta reverse primer. Sample barcodes and Illumina adapters were added in a final 25-cycle PCR with Deep VentR polymerase. Before sequencing, amplicons of 200-500 bp were purified from gel using a QIAquick gel extraction kit. An Illumina HiSeq 2500 was used to sequence the TCRbeta amplicons, generating 250-bp paired-end reads. On the authors' methods: Quality trimming of reads was performed with Trimmomatic v0.33, and paired reads were merged with FLASH v1.2.11 so that full CDR3 sequences could be recovered. V, D and J germline segments were assigned to the rearranged TCRbeta sequences by MiGEC v1.2.1b. Clonotype statistics and Shannon-Wiener diversity indices were computed with VDJtools v1.0.0. Except for diversity analysis, only each sample's 250 most abundant clonotypes were used in subsequent analyses to reduce sampling bias. The public reads were reprocessed in TCRdb via fastp at Q25 and MiXCR, keeping in-frame beta chains. Each CDR3 protein gets just one entry, which takes the most common genes and DNA from the rows behind it. None of the V and J calls come from the authors' own analysis; TCRdb made them. The sample yields around 210,000 distinct CDR3 sequences; around three fifths were counted once. The ten most abundant clones make up roughly 7% of the sample.

The sample was peripheral blood. The chain is assembled from TRBV28 and TRBJ2-1; the D gene is unclear. This clonotype was obtained from a woman aged 60-75 years with primary liver carcinoma and hepatitis B virus infection. Read as DNA, the sequence is TGTGCCAGCAACACGACTGATTATTACAATGAGCAGTTCTTC. This sequence encodes CASNTTDYYNEQFF. The full variable domain, with segments outside the CDR3 supplied by the reference TRBV28 and TRBJ2-1 proteins, appears as DVKVTQSSRYLVKRTGEKVFLECVQDMDHENMFWYRQDPGLGLRLIYFSYDVKMKEKGDIPEGYSVSREKKERFSLILESASTNQTSMYLCASNTTDYYNEQFFGPGTRLTVL.